The 3 T cell receptor beta chains below all came from one sample that was sequenced in a study of breast tumors, draining lymph nodes, adjacent tissues. Each CDR3 protein is one row after TCRdb ran MiXCR on the multiplex PCR reads. The table shows approximately 130,000 distinct CDR3 sequences, with 20% to 25% occurring only once. Samples came from axillary lymph nodes draining the breast cancer. Sequenced material: axillary lymph node tissue. The origin of the receptors is a female donor with breast cancer. Some clones in this sample may be carry-over from other donors' samples.

The chain has TRBV28 and TRBJ2-7; the match to TRBD1 covers 8 bases. The V and J ends lost 6 bases and 0 bases, in that order; junction bases with no gene match: 7. The CDR3 has 15 residues. Germline V gene lookup returns CDR1 MDHEN and CDR2 SYDVKM. The CDR3 protein is CASSRAGQGSYEQYF. The CDR3 nucleotides are TGTGCCAGCAGCCGCGCAGGACAGGGCTCCTACGAGCAGTACTTC. Full variable domain (remainder filled in from reference TRBV28 and TRBJ2-7): DVKVTQSSRYLVKRTGEKVFLECVQDMDHENMFWYRQDPGLGLRLIYFSYDVKMKEKGDIPEGYSVSREKKERFSLILESASTNQTSMYLCASSRAGQGSYEQYFGPGTRLTVT.

This clonotype was detected many times. The V call is TRBV30, the J call TRBJ2-7, with 10 bases that match TRBD2. Germline CDR1 GTSNPN, CDR2 SVGIG (reference sequence). V lost 3 bases to trimming and J lost 4 bases; unmatched junction nucleotides: 9. The CDR3 is 15 amino acids. CDR3 sequence: CAWRDMGSGRYEQYF. The CDR3 nucleotides read TGTGCCTGGAGGGATATGGGTAGCGGGAGGTACGAGCAGTACTTC.

This clonotype appeared many times. The CDR3 bases are TGTGCCATCAGTGAGTTGGAGGGAGGGGCGGAGACCCAGTACTTC. Amino acid sequence: CAISELEGGAETQYF. The gene calls are TRBV10-3 and TRBJ2-5, with 7 bases identical to TRBD2. V shed 1 base and J 5 bases; nucleotides not matched to a gene: 7. Germline V gene data show CDR1 as ENHRY and CDR2 as SYGVKD. CDR3 length: 15 residues.